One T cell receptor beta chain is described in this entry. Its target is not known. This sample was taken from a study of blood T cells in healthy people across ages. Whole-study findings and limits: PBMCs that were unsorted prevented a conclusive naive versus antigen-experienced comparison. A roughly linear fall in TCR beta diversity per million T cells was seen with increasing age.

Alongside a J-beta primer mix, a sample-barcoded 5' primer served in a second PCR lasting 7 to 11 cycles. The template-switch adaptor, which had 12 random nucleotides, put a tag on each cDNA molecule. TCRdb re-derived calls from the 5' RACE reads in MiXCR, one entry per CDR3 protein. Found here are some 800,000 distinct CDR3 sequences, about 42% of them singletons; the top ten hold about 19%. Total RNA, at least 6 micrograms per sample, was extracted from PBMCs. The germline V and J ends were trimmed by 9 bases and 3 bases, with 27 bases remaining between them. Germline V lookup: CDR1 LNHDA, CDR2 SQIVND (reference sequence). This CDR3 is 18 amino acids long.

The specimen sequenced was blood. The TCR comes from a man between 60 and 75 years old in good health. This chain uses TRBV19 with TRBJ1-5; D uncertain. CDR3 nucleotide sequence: TGTGCCAGCCGACACCAACCGAACAAGGGAATCCCCAATCAGCCCCAGCATTTT. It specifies CASRHQPNKGIPNQPQHF.